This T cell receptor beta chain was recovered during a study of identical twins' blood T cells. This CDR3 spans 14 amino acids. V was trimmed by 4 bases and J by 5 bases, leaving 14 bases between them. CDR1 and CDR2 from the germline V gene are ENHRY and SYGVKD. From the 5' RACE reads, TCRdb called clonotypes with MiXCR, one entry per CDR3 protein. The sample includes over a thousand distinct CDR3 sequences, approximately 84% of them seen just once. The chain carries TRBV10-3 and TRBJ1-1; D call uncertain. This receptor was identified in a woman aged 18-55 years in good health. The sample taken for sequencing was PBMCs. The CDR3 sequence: CAISVNWGSTEAFF. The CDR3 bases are TGTGCCATCAGTGTGAATTGGGGTTCGACTGAAGCTTTCTTT.